The T cell receptor beta chain described here comes from a study of blood T cell repertoires in COVID-19. Turning to the study itself: The analysed material was cDNA or gDNA that came from T cells, B-cell-depleted T cells, or PBMCs.

This clone showed up just once. Recruitment covered some 25 US areas and drew participants whose ages spanned roughly 18 to 90 years. Recovered status applied to Cohort 3 donors who had two consecutive negative PCRs. It also applied to those with clearance or with symptom resolution. This CDR3 contains 15 residues. Trimming cost V 6 bases and J 3 bases, with 14 bases left between them. CDR1 LNHDA and CDR2 SQIVND come from the germline V gene (reference sequence). In the authors' workflow: Reference gene primer amplification in the assay estimated nucleated cell counts. TCRdb keeps only in-frame clones here, not all; method: immunoSEQ multiplex PCR. The V and J calls and the clone size are those of that table, but D and trimming were determined from the DNA. The table includes around 300,000 clones, about 89% detected once.

The chain recombines TRBV19 with TRBJ1-4; TRBD1 is a possible D gene (5 bases). The specimen sequenced was PBMCs or T cells enriched from blood (not recorded which). The clonotype originates from a woman aged 18-29 years who had recovered from COVID-19. CDR3 in amino acids: CASRKGTASNEKLFF. CDR3 nucleotide sequence: TGTGCCAGTAGAAAAGGGACTGCTTCTAATGAAAAACTGTTTTTT.